The 8 T cell receptor beta chains given below trace back to one sample, sequenced in a study of OX40 agonist ivuxolimab in advanced cancers. The repertoire was sequenced with immunoSEQ multiplex PCR; TCRdb's copy has only in-frame clones and lacks some. The sample includes approximately 100,000 clones, around 90% of them seen just once. The material sequenced was CD4+ or CD8+ T cells sorted from blood, taken in a trial of the OX40 agonist ivuxolimab. These receptors originate from an adult with an advanced solid tumor such as melanoma, head and neck, liver or kidney cancer.

The chain joins TRBV27 to TRBJ2-3, with 11 bases matching TRBD2. Germline CDR1 is MNHEY and CDR2 is SMNVEV (reference sequence). The ends lost 1 base at V and 5 bases at J; junction bases unmatched: 2. This CDR3 comprises 15 residues. The CDR3 is CASSLLAGGIDTQYF. The DNA for the CDR3 is TGTGCCAGCAGTTTATTAGCGGGGGGGATAGATACGCAGTATTTT.

This clone was counted a single time. The chain employs TRBV4-1 and TRBJ2-1, with a tentative D call TRBD2 (7 bases). The germline V and J ends were trimmed by 1 base and 5 bases, with 12 bases remaining between them. From germline, CDR1 is MGHRA and CDR2 YSYEKL. This CDR3 has 15 residues. CDR3 sequence (DNA): TGCGCCAGCAGCCAAGCGCGGGGGCGAAACAATGAGCAGTTCTTC. This codes for CASSQARGRNNEQFF.

The J gene is TRBJ1-6, the V gene TRBV23-1, with TRBD1 identical over 12 bases. TRBV23-1 belongs to the ORF category, with a function that is uncertain. The CDR3 spans 14 residues. V was clipped by 6 bases and J by 8 bases; unmatched bases: 2. CDR3 nucleotide sequence: TGCGCCAGCAGGGGGACAGGGGGCGATTCACCCCTCCACTTT. Protein sequence: CASRGTGGDSPLHF.

The genes are TRBV25-1 and TRBJ1-2, with 8 bases identical to TRBD1. J was trimmed by 7 bases and V by 6 bases; bases with no gene match: 10. The CDR3 totals 14 residues. Germline CDR1 and CDR2: MGHDK and SYGVNS. In DNA, the CDR3 is TGTGCCAGCAGCAGGGGGCAGGGTGGTGGTGGCTACACCTTC. This translates into CASSRGQGGGGYTF.

The V gene is TRBV27, the J gene TRBJ2-3, with D unresolved. The V gene's germline CDR1 is MNHEY and CDR2 SMNVEV (reference sequence). V dropped 5 bases and J dropped 5 bases, with 5 bases sitting between them. The length of the CDR3 is 11 residues. The CDR3 protein is CASSGRDTQYF. CDR3 nucleotide sequence: TGTGCCAGCAGTGGGCGAGATACGCAGTATTTT.

This rearrangement joins TRBV19 to TRBJ2-5, with 7 bases fitting TRBD2. The CDR3 runs to 14 residues. V shed 7 bases and J 2 bases; nucleotides not matched to a gene: 7. Germline lookup yields CDR1 LNHDA and CDR2 SQIVND (reference sequence). CDR3 coding DNA: TGTGCCAGTACCAATGGGGGGGGGCAAGAGACCCAGTACTTC. Protein product: CASTNGGGQETQYF.

The chain links TRBV30 to TRBJ1-6, with D unclear. CDR1 is GTSNPN and CDR2 is SVGIG in the germline V gene (reference sequence). CDR3 length equals 11 residues. Trimming stripped 0 bases from V and 10 bases from J, with 4 bases between. CDR3 nucleotides: TGTGCCTGGAGTGTTGGCTCACCCCTCCACTTT. This translates into CAWSVGSPLHF.

J is TRBJ1-2 and V is TRBV30; 7 bases are a match to TRBD1. The CDR3 consists of 15 residues. Germline CDR1 reads GTSNPN; CDR2 reads SVGIG (reference sequence). J was trimmed by 6 bases and V by 5 bases; bases with no gene match: 15. CDR3: CAWVPASAGGHGYTF. As DNA, the CDR3 is TGTGCCTGGGTGCCCGCCTCAGCAGGGGGGCATGGCTACACCTTC.